The 5 T cell receptor beta chains below were found in one sample sequenced in a study of cytotoxic CD8 clonotypes in ibrutinib-treated CLL. Repertoires were generated with immunoSEQ multiplex PCR, while TCRdb's copy carries only in-frame clones and drops some. Found here are around 150,000 clones, 80% of them singletons; the top ten hold approximately 7.6%. Here the sequenced sample was PBMCs, taken after 36 months of ibrutinib treatment. These receptors all come from a human donor with chronic lymphocytic leukemia.

This clone came up a few times. This chain uses TRBV25-1 with TRBJ2-2; D assignment may be TRBD1 or TRBD2 (5 bases each). This CDR3 comprises 16 residues. CDR1 is MGHDK, CDR2 SYGVNS, per germline. The V and J ends lost 3 bases and 8 bases respectively, with 19 bases between them. The CDR3: CASSDWEFGGTGELFF. The CDR3 nucleotides are TGTGCCAGCAGTGATTGGGAGTTTGGGGGAACGGGGGAGCTGTTTTTT.

This chain joins TRBV28 and TRBJ2-2; D is unresolved. In germline, CDR1 is MDHEN, CDR2 SYDVKM. V was pared by 3 bases and J by 8 bases, with 7 bases between. The CDR3 length is 12 residues. The CDR3 region is CASSLSWGELFF. CDR3 in DNA: TGTGCCAGCAGTTTGAGTTGGGGGGAGCTGTTTTTT. Filled out from reference TRBV28 and TRBJ2-2, the complete variable domain reads DVKVTQSSRYLVKRTGEKVFLECVQDMDHENMFWYRQDPGLGLRLIYFSYDVKMKEKGDIPEGYSVSREKKERFSLILESASTNQTSMYLCASSLSWGELFFGEGSRLTVL.

The chain links TRBV11-2 to TRBJ2-7, with 8 positions matching TRBD2. CDR1 is SGHAT and CDR2 is FQNNGV in the germline V gene. The ends lost 1 base at V and 2 bases at J; junction bases unmatched: 7. CDR3 size: 16 residues. The CDR3 here is CASSLVRTSRPYEQYF. For the CDR3, the DNA is TGTGCCAGCAGCTTAGTGCGGACTAGCCGTCCCTACGAGCAGTACTTC.

The CDR3 here is CASSLRLAENNEQFF. The CDR3 DNA reads as TGCGCCAGCAGCTTGAGACTAGCGGAGAACAATGAGCAGTTCTTC. The chain recombines TRBV5-1 with TRBJ2-1, with TRBD2 matching over 9 bases. The V and J ends lost 1 base and 5 bases, in that order; junction bases with no gene match: 4. Germline lookup yields CDR1 SGHRS and CDR2 YFSETQ. This CDR3 comprises 15 residues.

The chain recombines TRBV6-5 with TRBJ1-5; TRBD1 matches at 8 bases. Per the germline V gene, CDR1 is MNHEY and CDR2 is SVGAGI. Germline trimming cut 6 bases from V and 4 bases from J; bases unmatched to any gene: 8. There are 15 residues in the CDR3. The CDR3 protein is CASSPTGAQNQPQHF. The CDR3 DNA reads as TGTGCCAGCAGCCCGACAGGGGCCCAGAATCAGCCCCAGCATTTT.